This T cell receptor (beta chain) appears in the sequencing data of a study of molecular identifiers for immune sequencing clone quantification. This clonotype was detected only a few times. TCRdb fed the PCR reads into MiXCR, producing one record per CDR3 protein. The sample carries nearly 650,000 distinct CDR3 sequences, over 25% recorded once. This CDR3 is built from 13 residues. The germline gives CDR1 SGHTA, CDR2 FQGNSA. The V end lost 11 bases, the J end lost 5 bases, and 18 bases lay between the germline ends. This receptor was taken from a human donor in good health. Some libraries in this study had Jurkat cell RNA spiked in. The specimen sequenced was naive CD8+ T cells from blood, with Jurkat cell RNA spiked in. Subset of the sample: FACS-sorted CD8+CD4-CCR7+CD45RA+ naive T cells. The rearrangement joins TRBV7-2 to TRBJ2-5; D ambiguous. CDR3 DNA: TGTGCCGAAAGGCCCCTGTTCGCTGAGACCCAGTACTTC. Its translation is CAERPLFAETQYF.